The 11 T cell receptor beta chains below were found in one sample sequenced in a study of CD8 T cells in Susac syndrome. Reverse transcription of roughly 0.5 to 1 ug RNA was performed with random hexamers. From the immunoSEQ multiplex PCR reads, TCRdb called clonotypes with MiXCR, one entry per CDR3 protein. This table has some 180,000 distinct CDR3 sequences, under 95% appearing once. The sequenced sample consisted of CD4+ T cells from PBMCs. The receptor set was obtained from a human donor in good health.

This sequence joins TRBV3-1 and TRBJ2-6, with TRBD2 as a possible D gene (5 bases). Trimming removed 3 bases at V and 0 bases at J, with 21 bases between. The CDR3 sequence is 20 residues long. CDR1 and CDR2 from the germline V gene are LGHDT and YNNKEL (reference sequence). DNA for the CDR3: TGTGCCAGCAGCCAGCGGCCGGCCAAAAAAGGAGGCTCTGGGGCCAACGTCCTGACTTTC. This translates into CASSQRPAKKGGSGANVLTF.

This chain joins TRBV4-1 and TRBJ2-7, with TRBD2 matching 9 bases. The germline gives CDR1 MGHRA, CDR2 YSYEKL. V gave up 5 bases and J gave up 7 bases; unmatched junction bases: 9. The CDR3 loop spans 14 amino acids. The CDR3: CASSGAGGPGEQYF. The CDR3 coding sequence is TGCGCCAGCAGCGGAGCGGGGGGTCCCGGGGAGCAGTACTTC.

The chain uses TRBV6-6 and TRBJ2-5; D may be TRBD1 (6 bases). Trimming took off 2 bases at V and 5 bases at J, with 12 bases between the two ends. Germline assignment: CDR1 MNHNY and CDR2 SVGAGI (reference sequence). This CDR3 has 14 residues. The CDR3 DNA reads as TGTGCCAGCAGTTACCCTCCAGGGGAGGAGACCCAGTACTTC. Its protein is CASSYPPGEETQYF.

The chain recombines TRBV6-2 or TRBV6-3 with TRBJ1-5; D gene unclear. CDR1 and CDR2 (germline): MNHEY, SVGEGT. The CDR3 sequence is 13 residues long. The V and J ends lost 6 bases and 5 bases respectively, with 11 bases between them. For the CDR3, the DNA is TGTGCCAGCAGGCGTCCGGGAGATCAGCCCCAGCATTTT. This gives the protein CASRRPGDQPQHF.

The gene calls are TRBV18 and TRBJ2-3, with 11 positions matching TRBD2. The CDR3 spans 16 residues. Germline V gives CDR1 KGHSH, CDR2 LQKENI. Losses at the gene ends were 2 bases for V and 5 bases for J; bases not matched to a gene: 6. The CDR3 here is CASSPLAGGPGDTQYF. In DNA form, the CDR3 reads TGTGCCAGCTCACCATTAGCGGGGGGGCCTGGAGATACGCAGTATTTT.

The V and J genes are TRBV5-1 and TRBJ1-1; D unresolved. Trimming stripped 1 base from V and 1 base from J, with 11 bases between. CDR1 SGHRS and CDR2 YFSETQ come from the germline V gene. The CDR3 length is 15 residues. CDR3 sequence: CASSLMGKTNTEAFF. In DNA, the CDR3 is TGCGCCAGCAGCTTGATGGGGAAGACGAACACTGAAGCTTTCTTT.

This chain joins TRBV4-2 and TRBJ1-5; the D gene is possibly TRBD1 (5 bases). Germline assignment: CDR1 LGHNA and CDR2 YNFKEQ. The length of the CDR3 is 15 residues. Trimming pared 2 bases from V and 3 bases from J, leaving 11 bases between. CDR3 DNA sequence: TGTGCCAGCAGCCAATTTAGGGACCCCAATCAGCCCCAGCATTTT. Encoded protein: CASSQFRDPNQPQHF.

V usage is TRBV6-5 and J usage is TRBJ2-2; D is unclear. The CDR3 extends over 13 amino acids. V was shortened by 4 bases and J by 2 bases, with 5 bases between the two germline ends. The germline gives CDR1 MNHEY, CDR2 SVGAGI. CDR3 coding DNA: TGTGCCAGCAGTTCCTCTAACACCGGGGAGCTGTTTTTT. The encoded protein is CASSSSNTGELFF.

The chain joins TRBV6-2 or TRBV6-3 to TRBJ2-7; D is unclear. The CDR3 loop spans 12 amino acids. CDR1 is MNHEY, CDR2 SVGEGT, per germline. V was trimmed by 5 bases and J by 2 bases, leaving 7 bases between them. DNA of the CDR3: TGTGCCAGCAGTCCTGAGGCCTACGAGCAGTACGTC. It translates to CASSPEAYEQYV.

CDR3 in amino acids: CASTRDRDGTEAFF. The CDR3 nucleotides are TGTGCCAGCACCCGGGACAGGGACGGCACTGAAGCTTTCTTT. The V gene is TRBV2, the J gene TRBJ1-1; 9 nucleotides line up with TRBD1. The J segment lost 4 bases and the V segment lost 7 bases, leaving 7 bases of the junction unmatched. The CDR3 spans 14 residues. Germline V gene sequence: CDR1 SNHLY, CDR2 FYNNEI.

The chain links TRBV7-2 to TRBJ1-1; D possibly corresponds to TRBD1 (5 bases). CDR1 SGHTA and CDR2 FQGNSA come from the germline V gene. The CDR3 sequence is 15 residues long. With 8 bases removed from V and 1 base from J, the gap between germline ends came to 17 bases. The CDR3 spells CASRLRPGENTEAFF. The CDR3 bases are TGTGCCAGCCGACTTCGACCGGGGGAGAACACTGAAGCTTTCTTT.